Listed below are T cell receptor beta chains from one sample, sequenced in a study of blood T cell repertoires in COVID-19. Repertoires were generated with immunoSEQ multiplex PCR, while TCRdb's copy carries only in-frame clones and drops some. The sample records a few hundred thousand clones, about four fifths being singletons. Sequenced material: PBMCs or T cells enriched from blood (not recorded which). The origin of the receptors is a woman aged 50 to 60 who had recovered from COVID-19. CDR3s include the opening cysteine and the closing phenylalanine or tryptophan. Each record gives: J gene, V gene, CDR3 protein.

>TRBJ2-7|TRBV4-2
CASSQSMNSYEQYF
>TRBJ1-5|TRBV6-2/TRBV6-3
CASSSGTGGLQPQHF
>TRBJ1-5|TRBV4-1
CASSQEGASNQPQHF
>TRBJ2-7|TRBV19
CASGQYYEQYF
>TRBJ1-1|TRBV29-1
CSVVLGSMNTEAFF
>TRBJ1-1|TRBV15
CATSHQGDTEAFF
>TRBJ2-7|TRBV30
CAWSQGLASAEQYF
>TRBJ2-3|TRBV7-8
CASSVPGGHTQYF
>TRBJ1-4|TRBV7-9
CASSTPSEDRGEKLFF
>TRBJ2-7|TRBV7-2
CASSATYEQYF
>TRBJ1-2|TRBV4-3
CASSQEGIANYGYTF
>TRBJ1-5|TRBV3-1/TRBV3-2
CASSQGGGSPGQPQHF
>TRBJ1-3|TRBV18
CASSPGGAAGNTIYF
>TRBJ2-5|TRBV6-2/TRBV6-3
CASSSGLAGVWETQYF
>TRBJ2-5|TRBV5-1
CASSPNSGGALETQYF
>TRBJ2-5|TRBV11-2
CASSPRPREETQYF
>TRBJ1-5|TRBV7-2
CASSPGQLFSNQPQHF
>TRBJ1-1|TRBV6-5
CASSYLQGMVNTEAFF
>TRBJ1-4|TRBV30
CAWMYRGFNEKLFF
>TRBJ1-3|TRBV19
CASSRTGTAYSGNTIYF
>TRBJ2-7|TRBV10-3
CAISDGQQGAEEQYF
>TRBJ1-2|TRBV29-1
CSVELGGPNYGYTF
>TRBJ1-3|TRBV6-1
CASSEARAGVGNTIYF
>TRBJ1-2|TRBV28
CASSSGQGWSGYTF
>TRBJ2-7|TRBV4-3
CASSQDRGYEQYF
>TRBJ2-1|TRBV7-3
CASSNLAGVVNEQFF
>TRBJ1-5|TRBV30
CAWSTGSYSNQPQHF
>TRBJ1-2|TRBV12-3/TRBV12-4
CAAGQGAGYTF